This passage covers 17 T cell receptor beta chains from one sample sequenced in a study of blood T cell repertoires in COVID-19. Generated by immunoSEQ multiplex PCR, the TCRdb table keeps only in-frame clones and is missing some. The table lists over 25,000 clones, about 87% of them singletons, with 15% to 20% in the top ten. The sample was peripheral blood. The receptor set was obtained from a man aged 65 to 85 with active COVID-19.

The CDR3 loop reads CASGLGLATETQYF. The CDR3 DNA is TGTGCTAGTGGTTTGGGGCTAGCGACGGAGACCCAGTACTTC. The chain joins TRBV12-5 to TRBJ2-5; weak D call: TRBD2 (6 bases). V dropped 1 base and J dropped 5 bases, with 11 bases sitting between them. The length of the CDR3 is 14 residues. CDR1 LGHNT and CDR2 FRNRAP come from the germline V gene.

CDR3 sequence reads: CATSRGFGNTIYF. The CDR3 coding sequence is TGTGCCACATCCAGGGGATTTGGAAACACCATATATTTT. The chain carries TRBV28 and TRBJ1-3; tentatively, D is TRBD1 (6 bases). Germline CDR1 reads MDHEN; CDR2 reads SYDVKM. The V end lost 10 bases, the J end lost 3 bases, and 13 bases lay between the germline ends. The CDR3 loop spans 13 amino acids.

The rearrangement uses TRBV7-9 and TRBJ1-1; tentative D call: TRBD1 (5 bases). CDR1 is SEHNR, CDR2 FQNEAQ, per germline (reference sequence). CDR3 length equals 14 residues. V was cut by 1 base and J by 3 bases, with 9 bases left in between. The CDR3 spells CASSLDQGYTEAFF. CDR3 bases: TGTGCCAGCAGCTTAGACCAGGGCTACACTGAAGCTTTCTTT.

The chain combines TRBV9 with TRBJ2-2; maybe TRBD2 (5 bases). The V end lost 0 bases, the J end lost 2 bases, and 8 bases lay between the germline ends. The CDR3 totals 15 residues. CDR1 and CDR2 (germline): SGDLS, YYNGEE. CDR3 DNA sequence: TGTGCCAGCAGCGTAGGAGGGTCTAACACCGGGGAGCTGTTTTTT. This translates into CASSVGGSNTGELFF.

This clone was seen more than once but under ten times. The chain links TRBV11-2 to TRBJ2-1; D is possibly TRBD2 (5 bases). Germline values: CDR1 SGHAT, CDR2 FQNNGV. The V end was cut by 4 bases, the J end by 7 bases, with 8 bases between. CDR3 length: 12 residues. This chain's CDR3 is CASSWERNEQFF. The CDR3 DNA reads as TGTGCCAGCAGCTGGGAGAGGAATGAGCAGTTCTTC.

The sample holds a few counts of this clone. The chain joins TRBV5-8 to TRBJ1-1; D may be TRBD1 (6 bases). CDR3 size: 15 residues. CDR1 is SGHTS, CDR2 YDEGEE, per germline. Trimming left V 7 bases short and J 2 bases short, with 18 bases between. The CDR3 loop is CASRRLRQENTEAFF. Written as DNA, the CDR3 is TGTGCCAGCCGCAGATTGAGACAGGAAAACACTGAAGCTTTCTTT.

This sequence joins TRBV28 and TRBJ1-2; D call uncertain. The length of the CDR3 is 15 residues. The germline V and J ends were trimmed by 4 bases and 4 bases, with 16 bases remaining between them. Germline CDR1 MDHEN, CDR2 SYDVKM. In DNA form, the CDR3 reads TGTGCCAGCAGTTCCCAACACTTCTTAGCCTATGGCTACACCTTC. It is translated as CASSSQHFLAYGYTF.

The chain joins TRBV6-6 to TRBJ2-7; 8 bases line up with TRBD1. The CDR3 sequence is 14 residues long. V was pared by 4 bases and J by 3 bases, with 5 bases of the junction left unmatched. Germline V gene lookup returns CDR1 MNHNY and CDR2 SVGAGI (reference sequence). This CDR3 is CASSFRGPDYEQYF. DNA for the CDR3: TGTGCCAGCAGTTTCAGGGGGCCGGACTACGAGCAGTACTTC.

V usage is TRBV7-9 and J usage is TRBJ2-7, with 8 positions matching TRBD1. CDR3 size: 14 residues. The V segment lost 8 bases and the J segment 5 bases; nucleotides outside the gene matches: 11. Looked up from germline, CDR1 is SEHNR and CDR2 is FQNEAQ (reference sequence). The CDR3 sequence: CASELRTGSHEQYF. The CDR3 region has the DNA TGTGCCAGCGAACTTCGGACAGGGTCCCACGAGCAGTACTTC.

The chain joins TRBV7-3 to TRBJ1-6, with TRBD1 matching 7 bases. The ends lost 3 bases at V and 8 bases at J; junction bases unmatched: 1. The CDR3 sequence is 13 residues long. Germline V lookup: CDR1 SGHTA, CDR2 FQGTGA. The CDR3 loop reads CASSFTGDSPLHF. For the CDR3, the DNA is TGTGCCAGCAGCTTCACAGGGGATTCACCCCTCCACTTT.

The chain carries TRBV5-4 and TRBJ2-5; 7 nucleotides agree with TRBD1. Germline CDR1 reads SGHNT; CDR2 reads YYREEE (reference sequence). V was clipped by 4 bases and J by 3 bases; unmatched bases: 3. This CDR3 has 13 residues. Here the CDR3 DNA reads TGTGCCAGCAGCCGCGGACAGGAAGAGACCCAGTACTTC. Translated: CASSRGQEETQYF.

The rearrangement joins TRBV28 to TRBJ1-4; the D is unclear. The CDR3 is 12 residues long. Trimming removed 2 bases at V and 8 bases at J, with 6 bases between. CDR1 and CDR2 (germline): MDHEN, SYDVKM. CDR3 sequence: CASSLQAEKLFF. The DNA of the CDR3 is TGTGCCAGCAGTTTACAGGCCGAAAAACTGTTTTTT.

CDR3 region: CASSLAPGLAGPSKGGNEQFF. The CDR3 DNA reads TGTGCCAGCAGCTTAGCCCCGGGACTAGCGGGACCGTCCAAGGGGGGCAATGAGCAGTTCTTC. The genes are TRBV7-2 and TRBJ2-1, with 13 positions matching TRBD2. V gave up 0 bases and J gave up 6 bases; unmatched junction bases: 17. Germline CDR1 reads SGHTA; CDR2 reads FQGNSA. This CDR3 has 21 residues.

The gene calls are TRBV30 and TRBJ2-5; 10 positions match TRBD2. The CDR3 is 15 residues long. The V and J ends lost 3 bases and 5 bases, in that order; junction bases with no gene match: 9. From germline, CDR1 is GTSNPN and CDR2 SVGIG (reference sequence). Written as DNA, the CDR3 is TGTGCCTGGAGCGACGGAGCGGGGGGGAGGGAGACCCAGTACTTC. As protein: CAWSDGAGGRETQYF.

J is TRBJ2-1 and V is TRBV5-1; TRBD2 might be the D (5 bases). With 0 bases removed from V and 1 base from J, the gap between germline ends came to 14 bases. Germline CDR1 is SGHRS and CDR2 is YFSETQ. The CDR3 is made up of 17 amino acids. The CDR3 loop is CASSLEGLPGSYNEQFF. In DNA form, the CDR3 reads TGCGCCAGCAGCTTGGAAGGTCTACCGGGGTCCTACAATGAGCAGTTCTTC. The full variable domain, completed using reference TRBV5-1 and TRBJ2-1, is KAGVTQTPRYLIKTRGQQVTLSCSPISGHRSVSWYQQTPGQGLQFLFEYFSETQRNKGNFPGRFSGRQFSNSRSEMNVSTLELGDSALYLCASSLEGLPGSYNEQFFGPGTRLTVL.

The CDR3 region has the DNA TGTGCCAGCAGTGAAGTCGGGGATTACTACGAGCAGTACTTC. It translates to CASSEVGDYYEQYF. The V gene is TRBV6-1, the J gene TRBJ2-7; a weak D match, TRBD2 (5 bases). The CDR3 is 14 amino acids. V shed 1 base and J shed 3 bases, with 10 bases lying between them. Germline CDR1 reads MNHNS; CDR2 reads SASEGT.

This chain uses TRBV7-2 with TRBJ1-4; D not resolved. The CDR3 has 15 residues. The germline gives CDR1 SGHTA, CDR2 FQGNSA. V was clipped by 4 bases and J by 2 bases, with 11 bases between them. Here the CDR3 DNA reads TGTGCCAGCAGCTCGGGCGGGCTCACTAATGAAAAACTGTTTTTT. Protein product: CASSSGGLTNEKLFF.